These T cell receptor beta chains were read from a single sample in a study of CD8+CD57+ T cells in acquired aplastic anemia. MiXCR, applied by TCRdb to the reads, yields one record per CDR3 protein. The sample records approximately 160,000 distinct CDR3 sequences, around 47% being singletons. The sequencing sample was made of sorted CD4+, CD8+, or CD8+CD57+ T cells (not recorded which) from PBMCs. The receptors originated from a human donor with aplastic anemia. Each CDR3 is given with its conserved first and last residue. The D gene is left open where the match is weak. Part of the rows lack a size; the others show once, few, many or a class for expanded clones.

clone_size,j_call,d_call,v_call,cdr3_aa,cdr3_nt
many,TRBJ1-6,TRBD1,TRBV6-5,CASSYSQGGNSPLHF,TGTGCCAGCAGTTACTCGCAGGGGGGTAATTCACCCCTCCACTTT
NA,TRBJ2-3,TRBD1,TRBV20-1,CSARDRGRTDTQYF,TGCAGTGCTAGAGACAGGGGGCGCACAGATACGCAGTATTTT
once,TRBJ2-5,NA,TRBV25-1,CASSEWPGQAPWETQYF,TGTGCCAGCAGTGAATGGCCGGGGCAGGCCCCCTGGGAGACCCAGTACTTC
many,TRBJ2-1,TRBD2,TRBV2,CASRPGTSGGSQFF,TGTGCCAGCAGGCCCGGGACTAGCGGGGGATCCCAGTTCTTC
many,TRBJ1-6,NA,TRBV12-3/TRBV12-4,CASSLQGEGNSPLHF,TGTGCCAGCAGTTTACAGGGAGAGGGGAATTCACCCCTCCACTTT
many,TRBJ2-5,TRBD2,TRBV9,CASSIGLASQETQYF,TGTGCCAGCAGCATTGGACTAGCGTCCCAAGAGACCCAGTACTTC
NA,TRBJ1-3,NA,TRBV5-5,CASSLTRTSGNTIYF,TGTGCCAGCAGCTTGACCAGGACTTCTGGAAACACCATATATTTT
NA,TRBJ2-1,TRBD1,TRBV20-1,CSARGQGEWNEQFF,TGCAGTGCTAGAGGACAGGGAGAGTGGAATGAGCAGTTCTTC
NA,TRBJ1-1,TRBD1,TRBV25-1,CASIGQEASISEAFF,TGTGCCAGCATAGGACAGGAGGCCTCAATTTCTGAAGCTTTCTTT
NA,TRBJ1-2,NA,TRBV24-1,CATRGLHGYTF,TGTGCCACCCGGGGGTTGCACGGCTACACCTTC
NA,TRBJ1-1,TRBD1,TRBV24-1,CATSGTGDVVTEAFF,TGTGCCACCAGCGGGACAGGGGATGTGGTGACTGAAGCTTTCTTT
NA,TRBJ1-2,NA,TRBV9,CASSSLPSSYGYTF,TGTGCCAGCAGCTCCCTCCCCTCCTCCTATGGCTACACCTTC
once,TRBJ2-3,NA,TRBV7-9,CASSTQRTDTQYF,TGTGCCAGCAGCACACAACGCACAGATACGCAGTATTTT
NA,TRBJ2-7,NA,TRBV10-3,CATGAGRLYEQYF,TGTGCCACAGGGGCAGGCCGATTATACGAGCAGTACTTC
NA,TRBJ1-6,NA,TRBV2,CASSEGTLVDSPLHF,TGTGCCAGCAGTGAAGGGACACTTGTAGACTCACCCCTCCACTTT
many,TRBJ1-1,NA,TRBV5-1,CASTTSGALDTEAFF,TGCGCCAGCACCACGTCGGGGGCATTGGACACTGAAGCTTTCTTT
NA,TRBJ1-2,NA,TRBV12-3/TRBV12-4,CASSGREDGYTF,TGTGCCAGCTCCGGTAGGGAAGATGGCTACACCTTC
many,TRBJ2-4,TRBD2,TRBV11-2,CASSLGFGGGAGAKNIQYF,TGTGCCAGCAGCTTAGGGTTTGGCGGGGGGGCCGGGGCCAAAAACATTCAGTACTTC
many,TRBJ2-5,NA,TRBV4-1,CASSQLVRGETQYF,TGCGCCAGCAGCCAACTGGTCAGGGGTGAGACCCAGTACTTC
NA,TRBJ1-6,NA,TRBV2,CASSRTNSPLHF,TGTGCCAGCAGTCGGACCAATTCACCCCTCCACTTT
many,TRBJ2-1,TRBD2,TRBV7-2,CASSLGLAAYEQFF,TGTGCCAGCAGCTTAGGTCTAGCGGCCTATGAGCAGTTCTTC
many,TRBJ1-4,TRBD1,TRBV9,CASSVGTGRATNEKLFF,TGTGCCAGCAGCGTGGGGACAGGCCGTGCAACTAATGAAAAACTGTTTTTT
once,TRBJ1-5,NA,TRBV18,CASSPGEDQVQHF,TGTGCCAGCTCTCCGGGGGAGGATCAGGTCCAGCATTTT
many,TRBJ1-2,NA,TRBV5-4,CASSLTENYGYTF,TGTGCCAGCAGCCTGACAGAAAACTATGGCTACACCTTC
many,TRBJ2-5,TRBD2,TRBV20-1,CSATVTSGRAGETQYF,TGCAGTGCTACCGTGACTAGCGGGAGGGCCGGGGAGACCCAGTACTTC
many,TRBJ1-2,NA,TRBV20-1,CSASPEGGFYGYTF,TGCAGTGCTTCACCTGAAGGAGGCTTCTATGGCTACACCTTC
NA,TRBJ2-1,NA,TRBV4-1,CASSQDKGFFYNEQFF,TGCGCCAGCAGCCAAGATAAGGGGTTTTTCTACAATGAGCAGTTCTTC
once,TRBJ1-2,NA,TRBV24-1,CATSGPAGWNGYTF,TGTGCCACCAGTGGTCCCGCAGGGTGGAATGGCTACACCTTC
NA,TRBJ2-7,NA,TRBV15,CATSRDTGSYEQYF,TGTGCCACCAGCAGAGATACAGGGTCGTACGAGCAGTACTTC
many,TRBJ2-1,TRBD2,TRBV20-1,CSAPEIAGAYNEQFF,TGCAGTGCCCCCGAGATAGCGGGGGCCTACAATGAGCAGTTCTTC
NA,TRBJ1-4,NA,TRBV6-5,CASSYWGAGEKLFF,TGTGCCAGCAGTTATTGGGGGGCTGGGGAAAAACTGTTTTTT